What follows are 19 T cell receptor beta chains derived from one specimen sequenced in a study of human T cells and chemical hapten exposure. The time point is: patch test 3, about 24 weeks after DPC sensitization. Noted treatment: therapeutic diphenylcyclopropenone sensitization with weekly scalp DPC. TCRdb processed the RACE reads anew with MiXCR; each CDR3 protein has one entry. The top ten clones hold 10% of a sample with more than 95,000 distinct CDR3 sequences, 25% to 30% of them seen once. Sample: whole blood, taken in connection with sensitization to the hapten diphenylcyclopropenone (DPC). The receptor source for this set is a man in his forties or fifties with alopecia areata. Some clones in this sample may be carry-over from other donors' samples.

This clonotype was seen a handful of times. The CDR3 here is CASSLEGVGSSDTQYF. CDR3 bases: TGTGCCAGCAGCTTAGAAGGGGTCGGGAGCTCAGATACGCAGTATTTT. The chain has TRBV11-2 and TRBJ2-3; possible D gene TRBD2, 6 bases. The CDR3 extends over 16 amino acids. Germline V lookup: CDR1 SGHAT, CDR2 FQNNGV. Deletions cut 0 bases from V and 4 bases from J, with 14 bases between.

This clonotype was detected a few times. CDR3 DNA: TGTGCCAGCAGTTCGTTGCAGGGGCTAGGGAAAGAGACCCAGTACTTC. Its translation: CASSSLQGLGKETQYF. V usage is TRBV28 and J usage is TRBJ2-5; D perhaps matches TRBD1 (6 bases). V lost 4 bases and J lost 3, with 18 bases in between. The CDR3 spans 16 residues. The germline V gene has CDR1 MDHEN and CDR2 SYDVKM.

V and J are TRBV27 and TRBJ2-7; TRBD1 matches at 7 bases. This CDR3 spans 15 amino acids. Germline CDR1 is MNHEY and CDR2 is SMNVEV (reference sequence). Trimming at V came to 7 bases and at J to 3 bases, leaving 12 bases not matched to a gene. The CDR3 DNA is TGTGCCAGCAAATCGCCGGGACAGAGAATCTACGAGCAGTACTTC. It codes for CASKSPGQRIYEQYF.

CDR3 sequence reads: CASSRLWRATDTQYF. The CDR3 nucleotides are TGTGCCAGCTCGAGATTATGGCGGGCCACAGATACGCAGTATTTT. This sequence joins TRBV3-1 and TRBJ2-3; the D gene is possibly TRBD2 (5 bases). Trimming cost V 8 bases and J 2 bases, with 17 bases left between them. This CDR3 is 15 amino acids long. From germline, CDR1 is LGHDT and CDR2 YNNKEL (reference sequence).

For this clonotype: The germline gene is not matched at one end of the junction; a read error may be the cause. V gene TRBV7-2 combines with J gene TRBJ1-1, with TRBD1 matching 8 bases. The CDR3 is 15 residues long. Germline CDR1 reads SGHTA; CDR2 reads FQGNSA. The CDR3 region is CASSLGDRNPSEAFF. The DNA of the CDR3 is TGTGCCAGCAGTTTAGGGGACAGGAACCCTTCTGAAGCTTTCTTT. The variable domain in full, completed from reference TRBV7-2 and TRBJ1-1, reads GAGVSQSPSNKVTEKGKDVELRCDPISGHTALYWYRQSLGQGLEFLIYFQGNSAPDKSGLPSDRFSAERTGGSVSTLTIQRTQQEDSAVYLCASSLGDRNPSEAFFGQGTRLTVV.

The chain carries TRBV11-2 and TRBJ2-5; tentatively, D is TRBD1 (8 bases). Germline CDR1 and CDR2: SGHAT and FQNNGV. This CDR3 contains 16 residues. Trimming stripped 4 bases from V and 3 bases from J, with 18 bases between. In DNA form, the CDR3 reads TGTGCCAGCAGCTCCGAACAGGGGGGGGGCGAAGAGACCCAGTACTTC. Protein: CASSSEQGGGEETQYF.

The gene calls are TRBV6-5 and TRBJ1-4; D is possibly TRBD1 (6 bases). CDR3 length: 15 residues. Germline values: CDR1 MNHEY, CDR2 SVGAGI. The V end lost 6 bases, the J end lost 6 bases, and 17 bases lay between the germline ends. The CDR3 DNA follows: TGTGCCAGCAGACGCCGGACAGCTACCTATGAAAAACTGTTTTTT. Its protein product is CASRRRTATYEKLFF.

This chain uses TRBV12-3 or TRBV12-4 with TRBJ2-1, with D unclear. Trimming pared 6 bases from V and 2 bases from J, leaving 17 bases between. The CDR3 loop spans 16 amino acids. The CDR3 region has the DNA TGTGCCAGCAGGGGCGACACCCCTAGTACCTACAATGAGCAGTTCTTC. Translating gives CASRGDTPSTYNEQFF.

A few counts support this clonotype. The V call is TRBV24-1, the J call TRBJ2-2; TRBD2 is a possible D gene (6 bases). V dropped 9 bases and J dropped 2 bases, with 9 bases sitting between them. Looked up from germline, CDR1 is KGHDR and CDR2 is SFDVKD. CDR3 length: 13 amino acids. In nucleotides, the CDR3 is TGTGCCACCGGGACTCCAAACACCGGGGAGCTGTTTTTT. Amino acid sequence: CATGTPNTGELFF.

The genes are TRBV14 and TRBJ2-5; the D gene is possibly TRBD1 (5 bases). The germline gives CDR1 SGHDN, CDR2 FVKESK. V dropped 6 bases and J dropped 4 bases, with 9 bases sitting between them. CDR3 length: 12 residues. The DNA for the CDR3 is TGTGCCAGCAGATCAAGGGGAGAGACCCAGTACTTC. Its translation: CASRSRGETQYF.

The rearrangement joins TRBV28 to TRBJ2-1; 8 nucleotides line up with TRBD1. V lost 4 bases, J lost 2 bases, and 7 bases stayed unmatched. The V gene's germline CDR1 is MDHEN and CDR2 SYDVKM. This CDR3 region has 16 residues. CDR3 nucleotides: TGTGCCAGCAGTTCGACAGGGGTCGGGGCCTACAATGAGCAGTTCTTC. This sequence encodes CASSSTGVGAYNEQFF.

The chain is built from TRBV7-2 and TRBJ1-1, with 8 bases that match TRBD1. Germline V gene lookup returns CDR1 SGHTA and CDR2 FQGNSA. This CDR3 is 14 amino acids long. The J segment lost 7 bases and the V segment lost 3 bases, leaving 7 bases of the junction unmatched. This CDR3 is CASSFGQGVREAFF. The DNA for the CDR3 is TGTGCCAGCAGCTTTGGACAGGGTGTTCGTGAAGCTTTCTTT.

This chain connects TRBV5-5 to TRBJ2-3, with unresolved D. V lost 3 bases to trimming and J lost 2 bases, with 16 bases between them. Germline CDR1 and CDR2: SGHKS and YYEKEE (reference sequence). The CDR3 is 16 residues long. CDR3 bases: TGTGCCAGCAGCTACGCAAGGTTCCAGTCCACAGATACGCAGTATTTT. It translates to CASSYARFQSTDTQYF. The whole variable domain, filled in from reference TRBV5-5 and TRBJ2-3, reads DAGVTQSPTHLIKTRGQQVTLRCSPISGHKSVSWYQQVLGQGPQFIFQYYEKEERGRGNFPDRFSARQFPNYSSELNVNALLLGDSALYLCASSYARFQSTDTQYFGPGTRLTVL.

This clonotype was seen more than once but under ten times. The V call is TRBV10-1, the J call TRBJ2-3; no clear D gene. The CDR3 totals 12 residues. In germline, CDR1 is WNHNN, CDR2 SYGVQD (reference sequence). V was pared by 11 bases and J by 0 bases, with 9 bases between. In DNA, the CDR3 is TGCGCCGTTTCTTCTAGCACAGATACGCAGTATTTT. It codes for CAVSSSTDTQYF.

This clonotype has a handful of counts. The chain carries TRBV5-6 and TRBJ1-1; 7 bases map to TRBD1. The V and J ends lost 4 bases and 0 bases, in that order; junction bases with no gene match: 9. CDR3 length: 16 residues. Germline values: CDR1 SGHDT, CDR2 YYEEEE. The CDR3: CASSPAQGVMNTEAFF. The CDR3 nucleotides read TGTGCCAGCAGCCCAGCCCAGGGGGTCATGAACACTGAAGCTTTCTTT. The variable domain in full, completed from reference TRBV5-6 and TRBJ1-1, reads DAGVTQSPTHLIKTRGQQVTLRCSPKSGHDTVSWYQQALGQGPQFIFQYYEEEERQRGNFPDRFSGHQFPNYSSELNVNALLLGDSALYLCASSPAQGVMNTEAFFGQGTRLTVV.

The chain recombines TRBV18 with TRBJ2-7; D gene uncertain. This CDR3 has 14 amino acids. V was trimmed by 0 bases and J by 2 bases, leaving 8 bases between them. CDR1 is KGHSH and CDR2 is LQKENI in the germline V gene. The CDR3 DNA sequence: TGTGCCAGCTCACCACCGTCGGTCCCCTACGAGCAGTACTTC. As protein: CASSPPSVPYEQYF.

The J gene is TRBJ2-3, the V gene TRBV6-5; 9 nucleotides align to TRBD2. Per germline, CDR1 MNHEY and CDR2 SVGAGI. The CDR3 consists of 16 residues. V lost 2 bases, J lost 1 base, and 4 bases stayed unmatched. The CDR3 DNA follows: TGTGCCAGCAGTTACGCGCTAGCGGGGCGCACAGATACGCAGTATTTT. Translated: CASSYALAGRTDTQYF.

CDR3 DNA: TGCAGCGCACGGGACCACTACGAGCAGTACTTC. Translation gives CSARDHYEQYF. V and J are TRBV29-1 and TRBJ2-7, with D possibly called TRBD1 or TRBD2 (5 bases each). This CDR3 is 11 amino acids long. Germline-derived CDR1 and CDR2 are SQVTM and ANQGSEA. Trimming removed 7 bases from V and 3 bases from J, with 10 bases in between.

The sample holds a few counts of this clonotype. J is TRBJ2-1 and V is TRBV20-1; TRBD2 matches at 8 bases. Germline CDR1 and CDR2: DFQATT and SNEGSKA (reference sequence). The CDR3 consists of 15 residues. V lost 0 bases to trimming and J lost 4 bases; unmatched junction nucleotides: 5. The CDR3 DNA reads as TGCAGTGCTAGAGATAAGAGCGGGAGTTACAATGAGCAGTTCTTC. It translates to CSARDKSGSYNEQFF.